One and the same sample provided the 23 T cell receptor beta chains below, sequenced in a study of regulatory T cells in long-lasting Graves disease. According to the study, TCR beta libraries were built with iRepertoire HTBI primers and CDR3-region Arm-PCR. Via MiXCR, TCRdb re-called the multiplex PCR reads, giving one row per CDR3 protein. The sample gives under 500,000 distinct CDR3 sequences, under 25% of which show up once; 7.8% is in the top ten. As for time point: persistent/refractory GD, antithyroid drugs over 5 years with positive TRAb. RNA from PBMCs was the source of the TCR library. The sequencing here drew on peripheral blood mononuclear cells (PBMCs), taken when the disease was refractory, from a patient treated with antithyroid drugs. All receptors derive from a female donor with Graves disease.

This clonotype was detected only once. It may be a read error: a sequence one base away is much more abundant. The rearrangement joins TRBV27 to TRBJ1-4; D is perhaps TRBD1 (5 bases). The CDR3 is made up of 15 amino acids. Germline assignment: CDR1 MNHEY and CDR2 SMNVEV (reference sequence). Written as DNA, the CDR3 is TGTGCCAGCAGTTTATCTCAGGGAGTAAATGAAAAACTGCTTTTT. This gives the protein CASSLSQGVNEKLLF.

Ten or more counts support this clonotype. The rearrangement links TRBV20-1 to TRBJ2-7; 7 positions match TRBD2. Germline V gene lookup returns CDR1 DFQATT and CDR2 SNEGSKA (reference sequence). V lost 0 bases and J lost 4; bases outside the gene matches: 3. The CDR3 is 13 residues long. CDR3 residues: CSAREAGAYEQYF. DNA of the CDR3: TGCAGTGCTAGAGAGGCGGGAGCGTACGAGCAGTACTTC.

This clonotype came up many times. V is TRBV5-1 and J is TRBJ2-2; no reliable D call. Looked up from germline, CDR1 is SGHRS and CDR2 is YFSETQ. V was cut by 5 bases and J by 4 bases, with 15 bases left in between. This CDR3 is 15 amino acids long. The chain's CDR3 is CASSKATPPTGELFF. The CDR3 DNA reads as TGCGCCAGCAGTAAAGCTACACCCCCCACCGGGGAGCTGTTTTTT. Full variable domain (rest looked up from reference TRBV5-1 and TRBJ2-2): KAGVTQTPRYLIKTRGQQVTLSCSPISGHRSVSWYQQTPGQGLQFLFEYFSETQRNKGNFPGRFSGRQFSNSRSEMNVSTLELGDSALYLCASSKATPPTGELFFGEGSRLTVL.

This clonotype was found many times. The chain carries TRBV20-1 and TRBJ2-7, with TRBD2 as a possible D gene (6 bases). The germline gives CDR1 DFQATT, CDR2 SNEGSKA (reference sequence). This CDR3 contains 14 residues. V lost 4 bases, J lost 2 bases, and 15 bases lay in between. CDR3 DNA sequence: TGCAGTGCTACGACTCCTGGAGGGGCCTACGAGCAGTACTTC. Its protein product is CSATTPGGAYEQYF.

V is TRBV28 and J is TRBJ1-3; no clear D. Germline V gene sequence: CDR1 MDHEN, CDR2 SYDVKM. The CDR3 length is 15 residues. V was shortened by 6 bases and J by 0 bases, with 12 bases between the two germline ends. CDR3 protein: CASRYDGSSGNTIYF. The CDR3 nucleotides read TGTGCCAGCAGATATGACGGGTCCTCTGGAAACACCATATATTTT.

This clonotype was seen at least ten times. The chain links TRBV29-1 to TRBJ1-1; D unresolved. V was pared by 5 bases and J by 1 base, with 11 bases between. The CDR3 has 13 residues. CDR1 and CDR2 (germline): SQVTM, ANQGSEA. The CDR3 DNA sequence: TGCAGCGTTCACATTGTAAGGAACACTGAAGCTTTCTTT. Amino acids: CSVHIVRNTEAFF. The complete variable domain, with remaining parts taken from reference TRBV29-1 and TRBJ1-1, reads SAVISQKPSRDICQRGTSLTIQCQVDSQVTMMFWYRQQPGQSLTLIATANQGSEATYESGFVIDKFPISRPNLTFSTLTVSNMSPEDSSIYLCSVHIVRNTEAFFGQGTRLTVV.

This clonotype was counted at least ten times. The rearrangement uses TRBV24-1 and TRBJ2-5, with D perhaps matching TRBD1 or TRBD2 (6 bases each). This CDR3 has 14 amino acids. The V and J ends lost 3 bases and 5 bases respectively, with 12 bases between them. Per the germline V gene, CDR1 is KGHDR and CDR2 is SFDVKD. The CDR3 nucleotides are TGTGCCACCAGTGATGTCGGGGGCATTGAGACCCAGTACTTC. Protein: CATSDVGGIETQYF.

This clonotype has ten or more counts. This chain connects TRBV29-1 to TRBJ1-1; possible D gene TRBD1, 5 bases. This CDR3 has 14 amino acids. Germline-derived CDR1 and CDR2 are SQVTM and ANQGSEA. V lost 2 bases, J lost 4 bases, and 14 bases lay in between. CDR3 nucleotide sequence: TGCAGCGTTGAATCTCAGGGCCTGGGCACTGAAGCTTTCTTT. It is translated as CSVESQGLGTEAFF.

This clonotype has only a few counts. The rearrangement links TRBV25-1 to TRBJ2-7; perhaps TRBD2 as D (5 bases). From germline, CDR1 is MGHDK and CDR2 SYGVNS. The V and J ends lost 7 bases and 2 bases respectively, with 12 bases between them. The CDR3 is made up of 13 amino acids. This CDR3 is CASTRETPYEQYF. As DNA, the CDR3 is TGTGCCAGCACGAGGGAGACCCCCTACGAGCAGTACTTC.

The chain carries TRBV7-3 and TRBJ1-1, with D perhaps TRBD1 (5 bases). With 4 bases removed from V and 4 bases from J, the gap between germline ends came to 13 bases. This CDR3 spans 14 amino acids. Germline values: CDR1 SGHTA, CDR2 FQGTGA. CDR3 coding DNA: TGTGCCAGCAGCTCAGGACGGGGGAGCACTGAAGCTTTCTTT. Its translation is CASSSGRGSTEAFF.

Only a few counts were recorded for this clonotype. This chain joins TRBV7-2 and TRBJ1-5, with D perhaps matching TRBD1 (5 bases). The CDR3 runs to 15 residues. The V gene's germline CDR1 is SGHTA and CDR2 FQGNSA. Between the trimmed V and J ends, which lost 5 bases and 0 bases, there was a span of 11 bases. CDR3 nucleotide sequence: TGTGCCAGCAGCATCGGGACGGATAGCAATCAGCCCCAGCATTTT. It codes for CASSIGTDSNQPQHF.

The chain joins TRBV3-1 to TRBJ2-6, with 10 bases identical to TRBD1. CDR3 length: 16 amino acids. Germline CDR1 LGHDT, CDR2 YNNKEL (reference sequence). V dropped 3 bases and J dropped 4; count of bases not matched to a gene: 3. CDR3 residues: CASSQWTGGGANVLTF. The CDR3 bases are TGTGCCAGCAGCCAGTGGACAGGGGGGGGGGCCAACGTCCTGACTTTC.

This clonotype was recorded at least ten times. The V call is TRBV28, the J call TRBJ2-5; D is unresolved. The CDR3 runs 15 residues. The ends were cut back, 5 bases at V and 0 bases at J, with 13 bases in the middle. CDR1 is MDHEN and CDR2 is SYDVKM in the germline V gene. The CDR3: CASSATHLDQETQYF. The CDR3 DNA reads as TGTGCCAGCAGTGCGACCCACTTGGACCAAGAGACCCAGTACTTC.

This clonotype was seen more than once but under ten times. The rearrangement uses TRBV24-1 and TRBJ2-7, with a tentative D call TRBD1 (6 bases). The germline V gene encodes CDR1 KGHDR and CDR2 SFDVKD. V lost 5 bases to trimming and J lost 0 bases, with 7 bases between them. The CDR3 has 13 residues. The CDR3 DNA reads as TGTGCCACCAGTGGACAGGACTCCTACGAGCAGTACTTC. It encodes CATSGQDSYEQYF.

This clonotype was observed a handful of times. The chain links TRBV5-5 to TRBJ2-7; 9 nucleotides match TRBD2. The CDR3 is 17 amino acids. CDR1 is SGHKS and CDR2 is YYEKEE in the germline V gene (reference sequence). Germline trimming cut 1 base from V and 5 bases from J; bases unmatched to any gene: 13. For the CDR3, the DNA is TGTGCCAGCAGCTTGCCTTTAGCGGGAGACATATCGGACGAGCAGTACTTC. This encodes CASSLPLAGDISDEQYF.

There are many counts of this clonotype. The chain is built from TRBV11-2 and TRBJ2-4, with D possibly being TRBD2 (5 bases). V was cut by 5 bases and J by 9 bases, with 17 bases left in between. CDR1 is SGHAT and CDR2 is FQNNGV in the germline V gene. CDR3 length: 14 amino acids. In DNA form, the CDR3 reads TGTGCCAGCAGCCCGGTCCGGGGTTACGGCATTCAGTACTTC. Translation gives CASSPVRGYGIQYF.

This clonotype was seen ten or more times. The gene calls are TRBV5-1 and TRBJ2-7; D call uncertain. V dropped 0 bases and J dropped 3 bases, with 10 bases sitting between them. The CDR3 consists of 14 residues. The germline V gene encodes CDR1 SGHRS and CDR2 YFSETQ. The CDR3 region is CASSLGENNYEQYF. As DNA, the CDR3 is TGCGCCAGCAGCTTGGGGGAAAATAACTACGAGCAGTACTTC. Variable domain in full (rest from reference TRBV5-1 and TRBJ2-7): KAGVTQTPRYLIKTRGQQVTLSCSPISGHRSVSWYQQTPGQGLQFLFEYFSETQRNKGNFPGRFSGRQFSNSRSEMNVSTLELGDSALYLCASSLGENNYEQYFGPGTRLTVT.

This clonotype was detected ten times or more. The chain uses TRBV29-1 and TRBJ1-1; D remains unclear. V gave up 7 bases and J gave up 5 bases, with 20 bases separating them. Germline CDR1 SQVTM, CDR2 ANQGSEA. This CDR3 region has 14 residues. CDR3 sequence reads: CSATAGGGWTEAFF. As DNA, the CDR3 is TGCAGCGCAACCGCGGGTGGTGGGTGGACTGAAGCTTTCTTT.

The table lists this clonotype with many counts. The chain uses TRBV25-1 and TRBJ2-1, with 10 bases lining up with TRBD2. The ends lost 1 base at V and 2 bases at J; junction bases unmatched: 2. The CDR3 covers 16 residues. The germline V gene has CDR1 MGHDK and CDR2 SYGVNS. CDR3: CASSESTSGTYNEQFF. The DNA of the CDR3 is TGTGCCAGCAGTGAATCCACTAGCGGGACCTACAATGAGCAGTTCTTC.

This clonotype was seen at least ten times. The chain carries TRBV6-5 and TRBJ2-7; 7 positions match TRBD2. There are 15 residues in the CDR3. V lost 0 bases, J lost 6 bases, and 8 bases stayed unmatched. CDR1 is MNHEY and CDR2 is SVGAGI in the germline V gene. This CDR3 is CASSYSPGRLGEQYF. CDR3 bases: TGTGCCAGCAGTTACTCCCCCGGGAGGCTGGGCGAGCAGTACTTC.

This chain joins TRBV28 and TRBJ1-1, with 8 bases fitting TRBD1. The CDR3 extends over 15 amino acids. The V segment lost 5 bases and the J segment 4 bases; nucleotides outside the gene matches: 9. From germline, CDR1 is MDHEN and CDR2 SYDVKM. CDR3 nucleotide sequence: TGTGCCAGCAGTGCCCGACAGGGGAGGAGCACTGAAGCTTTCTTT. It codes for CASSARQGRSTEAFF.

This clonotype was seen many times. This chain uses TRBV30 with TRBJ2-7; D gene uncertain. The CDR3 contains 11 residues. Germline loops: CDR1 GTSNPN, CDR2 SVGIG (reference sequence). Trimming removed 4 bases at V and 2 bases at J, with 6 bases between. The CDR3 coding sequence is TGTGCCTGGACGGGTACCTACGAGCAGTACTTC. It codes for CAWTGTYEQYF.

The rearrangement uses TRBV5-1 and TRBJ2-1; weak D call: TRBD2 (6 bases). The CDR3 extends over 14 amino acids. The V and J ends lost 4 bases and 7 bases respectively, with 15 bases between them. CDR1 and CDR2 (germline): SGHRS, YFSETQ. The CDR3 region has the DNA TGCGCCAGCAGCCCCCCCCATAGCGGAAATGAGCAGTTCTTC. Protein: CASSPPHSGNEQFF.